This T cell receptor (beta chain) stems from a study of regulatory T cells in long-lasting Graves disease. Time point meaning: newly diagnosed GD, antithyroid drugs for less than 3 months. PBMC RNA was the source of the TCR library. The study's findings and limits: Tissue studied was limited to peripheral blood, excluding thyroid tissue.

Points on this clonotype: The antigen remains undetermined.

Germline assignment: CDR1 ENHRY and CDR2 SYGVKD. This CDR3 has 12 amino acids. V was pared by 2 bases and J by 8 bases, with 9 bases between. Relying on iRepertoire HTBI primers and Arm-PCR of CDR3 regions, the team built TCR beta libraries. Using its own MiXCR run on the multiplex PCR reads, TCRdb lists one record per CDR3 protein. The sample holds about 620,000 distinct CDR3 sequences; about 16% are singletons and the top ten take around 19%. The same data also contributed to another study, on T cells in Graves' hyperthyroidism and ophthalmopathy.

The origin of this receptor is a woman in her thirties with Graves disease. The sample in question was peripheral blood mononuclear cells (PBMCs), obtained at new diagnosis, from a patient treated with antithyroid drugs. The chain employs TRBV10-3 and TRBJ1-2; D is perhaps TRBD1 (5 bases). The CDR3 region has the DNA TGTGCCATCAGTGAGAGACAGCGGGGCTACACCTTC. As protein: CAISERQRGYTF.